This T cell receptor (beta chain) was recovered during a study of OX40 agonist ivuxolimab in advanced cancers. The CDR3 is 14 amino acids. CDR1 and CDR2 (germline): SGHVS, FNYEAQ. With 1 base removed from V and 3 bases from J, the gap between germline ends came to 8 bases. TCRdb's table, derived via immunoSEQ multiplex PCR, lists solely in-frame clones and lacks some. The data contain 44,000 or so clones, about 85% of them singletons. The V gene is TRBV7-6, the J gene TRBJ2-3; D remains unclear. Material: CD4+ or CD8+ T cells sorted from blood, obtained in a trial of the OX40 agonist ivuxolimab. The clonotype comes from an adult with an advanced solid tumor such as melanoma, head and neck, liver or kidney cancer. CDR3 coding DNA: TGTGCCAGCAGCTTAGGCGGCACAACAGATACGCAGTATTTT. Translating it yields CASSLGGTTDTQYF.